The 3 T cell receptor beta chains given below trace back to one sample, sequenced in a study of T cells after yellow fever vaccination (dated by TCRdb to between 2019 and 2020). The treatment or condition label, as the study defines it: live attenuated yellow fever vaccine strain. The library was prepared using 5' RACE. The instrument was an Illumina HiSeq 2500. Clones were called with MiXCR by TCRdb after fastp trimmed the public reads at Q25, and only in-frame beta chains were retained. Merged by CDR3 protein, the rows form single entries marked with the most common genes and DNA. This sample comprises over 110,000 distinct CDR3 sequences, roughly 8.2% of them detected only once. The biggest ten clones account for 0.55% to 0.9% of the sample. The input for sequencing was CD4+ T cells sorted from PBMCs, taken 5 days after the yellow fever booster vaccination. The source is a man aged 25 to 40 who received the YFV17D yellow fever vaccine.

This clonotype was detected ten times or more. The CDR3 DNA reads as TGCGCCAGCAGCTTGGAAGGGGACTACACTGAAGCTTTCTTT. Its translation: CASSLEGDYTEAFF. The chain has TRBV5-1 and TRBJ1-1; D might be TRBD1 (5 bases). This CDR3 has 14 residues. V was shortened by 0 bases and J by 3 bases, with 9 bases between the two germline ends. Germline loops: CDR1 SGHRS, CDR2 YFSETQ.

This clonotype was picked up many times. The V call is TRBV12-3 or TRBV12-4, the J call TRBJ1-3, with D possibly being TRBD1 (5 bases). This CDR3 contains 14 residues. The V end was cut by 6 bases, the J end by 0 bases, with 9 bases between. The CDR3 protein is CASRKTDSGNTIYF. CDR3 nucleotide sequence: TGTGCCAGCAGGAAGACAGACTCTGGAAACACCATATATTTT.

This clonotype was recorded at least ten times. V and J are TRBV20-1 and TRBJ1-5; D gene ambiguous. Germline assignment: CDR1 DFQATT and CDR2 SNEGSKA (reference sequence). The CDR3 has 12 amino acids. The V gene lost 3 bases and the J gene lost 0 bases, with 3 bases spanning the gap. For the CDR3, the DNA is TGCAGTGCTAGTGATAGCAATCAGCCCCAGCATTTT. Amino acid sequence: CSASDSNQPQHF.